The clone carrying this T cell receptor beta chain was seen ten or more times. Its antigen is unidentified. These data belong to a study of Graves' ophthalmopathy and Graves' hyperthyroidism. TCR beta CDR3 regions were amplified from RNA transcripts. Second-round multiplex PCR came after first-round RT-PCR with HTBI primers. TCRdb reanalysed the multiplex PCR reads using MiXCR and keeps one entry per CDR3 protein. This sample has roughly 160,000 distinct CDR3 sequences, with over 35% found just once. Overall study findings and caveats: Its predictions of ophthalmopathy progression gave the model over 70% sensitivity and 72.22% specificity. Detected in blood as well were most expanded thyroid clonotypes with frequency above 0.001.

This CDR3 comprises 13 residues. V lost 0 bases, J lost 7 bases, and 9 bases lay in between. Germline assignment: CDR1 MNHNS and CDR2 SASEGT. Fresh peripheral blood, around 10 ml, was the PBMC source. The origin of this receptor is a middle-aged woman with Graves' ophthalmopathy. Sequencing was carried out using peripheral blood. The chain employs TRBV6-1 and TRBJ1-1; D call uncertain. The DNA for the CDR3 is TGTGCCAGCAGTGAAGCGTTCGTCAGTGAAGCTTTCTTT. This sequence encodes CASSEAFVSEAFF.